Given below is one T cell receptor (beta chain) in context. This record comes from a study of blood T cell repertoires in COVID-19. In the study overall: PBMCs, B-cell-depleted T cells, or T cells provided the cDNA or gDNA that made up the material.

Germline CDR1 SEHNR, CDR2 FQNEAQ (reference sequence). Trimming cost V 6 bases and J 8 bases, with 11 bases left between them. There are 12 residues in the CDR3. Original analysis: Estimates of nucleated cell counts were drawn from the amplification of reference gene primers. The protocol was immunoSEQ multiplex PCR, while the TCRdb copy is restricted to in-frame clones and leaves out a portion. That table is the source of V, J and clone size, and D and trimming were worked out from the DNA. The data hold about 300,000 clones, with approximately 88% observed a single time. V and J are TRBV7-9 and TRBJ2-1; D is uncertain. The TCR comes from a woman aged 25 to 45 who had recovered from COVID-19. Sample: peripheral blood. CDR3 in amino acids: CASSRGLDEQFF. The CDR3 region has the DNA TGTGCCAGCAGTCGAGGCTTGGATGAGCAGTTCTTC.